Listed here are 10 T cell receptor beta chains from one sample, sequenced in a study of T cell repertoires in cytomegalovirus infection. TCRdb redid the calling of the reads with MiXCR, one entry per CDR3 protein. The sample carries hundreds of thousands of distinct CDR3 sequences, 15% to 20% recorded once. Input material: PBMCs. These receptors came from a human donor in good health (CMV status not recorded). Some clones in this sample may be carry-over from other donors' samples.

This clonotype came up a few times. The chain links TRBV27 to TRBJ2-1, with TRBD1 matching over 7 bases. The CDR3 is made up of 17 amino acids. Germline assignment: CDR1 MNHEY and CDR2 SMNVEV (reference sequence). Trimming cost V 5 bases and J 0 bases; bases outside gene matches: 10. The CDR3 bases are TGTGCCAGCAGTCTGCGTAATACAGGGGCCTCCTACAATGAGCAGTTCTTC. This translates into CASSLRNTGASYNEQFF.

The rearrangement joins TRBV4-1 to TRBJ1-5; 10 bases map to TRBD1. In germline, CDR1 is MGHRA, CDR2 YSYEKL. This CDR3 has 18 residues. J gave up 3 bases and V 3 bases, and 11 bases lay outside the gene matches. The CDR3 sequence is CASSHKPGQGLVNQPQHF. The CDR3 DNA is TGCGCCAGCAGCCACAAACCGGGACAGGGGCTTGTCAATCAGCCCCAGCATTTT.

This clonotype was counted a few times. The chain carries TRBV20-1 and TRBJ2-7, with D perhaps matching TRBD1 or TRBD2 (6 bases each). The CDR3 has 14 residues. Germline CDR1 and CDR2: DFQATT and SNEGSKA (reference sequence). V was pared by 6 bases and J by 2 bases, with 17 bases between. The CDR3 here is CSANGGGGTYEQYF. DNA for the CDR3: TGCAGTGCCAACGGCGGAGGGGGGACCTACGAGCAGTACTTC.

This clonotype was seen only a few times. The V gene is TRBV9, the J gene TRBJ2-3, with 8 bases matching TRBD2. The V gene's germline CDR1 is SGDLS and CDR2 YYNGEE. V shed 0 bases, J shed 3 bases, and the junction held 6 bases outside the gene matches. The CDR3 consists of 16 residues. The CDR3 region is CASSVGSSSGTDTQYF. The CDR3 bases are TGTGCCAGCAGCGTAGGTTCGTCTAGCGGGACAGATACGCAGTATTTT.

This clonotype was detected many times. The CDR3 nucleotides are TGTGCCAGCAGTGTTGGTCATACGCAGTATTTT. Its translation: CASSVGHTQYF. The chain recombines TRBV2 with TRBJ2-3; D ambiguous. Looked up from germline, CDR1 is SNHLY and CDR2 is FYNNEI. The CDR3 contains 11 residues. The ends were cut back, 4 bases at V and 7 bases at J, with 6 bases in the middle.

The gene calls are TRBV14 and TRBJ1-4; TRBD1 is a possible D gene (6 bases). Between the trimmed V and J ends, which lost 6 bases and 4 bases, there was a span of 15 bases. Looked up from germline, CDR1 is SGHDN and CDR2 is FVKESK. The CDR3 contains 15 residues. In DNA form, the CDR3 reads TGTGCCAGCAGTCGAAGACAGGAGCATAATGAAAAACTGTTTTTT. Its protein is CASSRRQEHNEKLFF.

This chain uses TRBV2 with TRBJ2-5, with 10 bases lining up with TRBD1. The ends lost 2 bases at V and 5 bases at J; junction bases unmatched: 11. CDR3 length: 17 residues. Germline CDR1 reads SNHLY; CDR2 reads FYNNEI. The DNA for the CDR3 is TGTGCCAGCAGTGAAAGGGGGCTGACAGGGGGCCGCGAGACCCAGTACTTC. This gives the protein CASSERGLTGGRETQYF.

This clonotype has at least ten counts. The chain has TRBV5-5 and TRBJ2-3; the D gene is possibly TRBD1 (6 bases). Trimming pared 3 bases from V and 3 bases from J, leaving 8 bases between. This CDR3 contains 13 residues. In germline, CDR1 is SGHKS, CDR2 YYEKEE (reference sequence). The chain's CDR3 is CASSWTVTDTQYF. CDR3 nucleotide sequence: TGTGCCAGCAGCTGGACAGTTACAGATACGCAGTATTTT. The full variable domain, rest sourced from reference TRBV5-5 and TRBJ2-3, is DAGVTQSPTHLIKTRGQQVTLRCSPISGHKSVSWYQQVLGQGPQFIFQYYEKEERGRGNFPDRFSARQFPNYSSELNVNALLLGDSALYLCASSWTVTDTQYFGPGTRLTVL.

The table lists this clonotype with a few counts. This chain connects TRBV6-5 to TRBJ1-1; a possible D gene is TRBD1 (5 bases). The germline V gene encodes CDR1 MNHEY and CDR2 SVGAGI. The CDR3 loop spans 12 amino acids. V lost 6 bases and J 7 bases, leaving 12 bases between the germline ends. The CDR3 here is CASSPSGVEAFF. DNA for the CDR3: TGTGCCAGCAGCCCCTCGGGGGTTGAAGCTTTCTTT.

This clonotype was seen ten or more times. The chain recombines TRBV28 with TRBJ1-5; 9 nucleotides align to TRBD1. This CDR3 contains 14 residues. Germline trimming cut 6 bases from V and 4 bases from J; bases unmatched to any gene: 4. Germline values: CDR1 MDHEN, CDR2 SYDVKM. The CDR3 loop reads CASRVQGANQPQHF. CDR3 coding DNA: TGTGCCAGCAGGGTACAGGGGGCGAATCAGCCCCAGCATTTT.